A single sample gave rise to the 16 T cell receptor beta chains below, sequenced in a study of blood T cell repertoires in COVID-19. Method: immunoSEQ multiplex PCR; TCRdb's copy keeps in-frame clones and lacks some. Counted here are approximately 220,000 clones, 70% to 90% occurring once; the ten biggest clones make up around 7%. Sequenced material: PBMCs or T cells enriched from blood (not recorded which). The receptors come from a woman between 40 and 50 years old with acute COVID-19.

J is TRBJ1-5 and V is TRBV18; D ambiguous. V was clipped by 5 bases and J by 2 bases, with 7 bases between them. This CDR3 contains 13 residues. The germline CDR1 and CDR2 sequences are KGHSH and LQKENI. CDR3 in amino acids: CASSTSGNQPQHF. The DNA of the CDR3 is TGTGCCAGCTCAACCTCGGGCAATCAGCCCCAGCATTTT.

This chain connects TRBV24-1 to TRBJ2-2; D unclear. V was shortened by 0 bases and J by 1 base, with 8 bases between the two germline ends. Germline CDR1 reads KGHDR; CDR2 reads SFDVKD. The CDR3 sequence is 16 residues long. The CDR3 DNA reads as TGTGCCACCAGTGATTTGAGGTCAGGGAACACCGGGGAGCTGTTTTTT. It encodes CATSDLRSGNTGELFF.

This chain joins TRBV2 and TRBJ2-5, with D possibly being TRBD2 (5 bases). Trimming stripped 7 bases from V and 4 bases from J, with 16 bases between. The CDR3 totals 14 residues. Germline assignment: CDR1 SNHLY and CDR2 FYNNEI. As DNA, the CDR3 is TGTGCCAGCACTAAGACAAGAGGGCGAGAGACCCAGTACTTC. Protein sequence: CASTKTRGRETQYF.

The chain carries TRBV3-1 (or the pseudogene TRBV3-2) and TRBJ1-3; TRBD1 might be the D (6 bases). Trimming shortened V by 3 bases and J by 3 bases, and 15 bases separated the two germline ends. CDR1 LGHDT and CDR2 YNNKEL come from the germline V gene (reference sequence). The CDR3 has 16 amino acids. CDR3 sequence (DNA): TGTGCCAGCAGCCATATCCGCGGGGGCCTTGGAAACACCATATATTTT. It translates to CASSHIRGGLGNTIYF.

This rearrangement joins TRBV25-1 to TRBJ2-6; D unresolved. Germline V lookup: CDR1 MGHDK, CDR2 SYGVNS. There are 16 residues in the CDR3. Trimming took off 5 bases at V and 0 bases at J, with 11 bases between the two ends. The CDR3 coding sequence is TGTGCCAGCAGTCCCCGGTTCCGCTCTGGGGCCAACGTCCTGACTTTC. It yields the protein CASSPRFRSGANVLTF.

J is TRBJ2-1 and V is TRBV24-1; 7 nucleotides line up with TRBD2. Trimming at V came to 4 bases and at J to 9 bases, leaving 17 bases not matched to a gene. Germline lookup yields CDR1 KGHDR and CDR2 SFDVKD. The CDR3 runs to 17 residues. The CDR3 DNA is TGTGCCACCAGTGACCCTGACTGGCGGGAGAAGTACGGTGAGCAGTTCTTC. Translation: CATSDPDWREKYGEQFF.

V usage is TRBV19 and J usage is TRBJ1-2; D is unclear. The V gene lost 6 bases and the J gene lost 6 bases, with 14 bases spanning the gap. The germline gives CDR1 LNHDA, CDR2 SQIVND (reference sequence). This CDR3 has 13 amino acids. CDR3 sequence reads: CASRHLAENGYTF. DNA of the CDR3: TGTGCCAGTAGACACCTGGCGGAGAATGGCTACACCTTC.

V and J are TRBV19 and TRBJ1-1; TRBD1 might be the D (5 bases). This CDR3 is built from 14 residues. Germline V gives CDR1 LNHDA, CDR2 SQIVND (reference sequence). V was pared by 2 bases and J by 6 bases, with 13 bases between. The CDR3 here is CASSIITTGSEAFF. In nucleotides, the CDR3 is TGTGCCAGTAGTATAATCACAACAGGATCTGAAGCTTTCTTT. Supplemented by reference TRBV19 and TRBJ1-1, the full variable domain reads DGGITQSPKYLFRKEGQNVTLSCEQNLNHDAMYWYRQDPGQGLRLIYYSQIVNDFQKGDIAEGYSVSREKKESFPLTVTSAQKNPTAFYLCASSIITTGSEAFFGQGTRLTVV.

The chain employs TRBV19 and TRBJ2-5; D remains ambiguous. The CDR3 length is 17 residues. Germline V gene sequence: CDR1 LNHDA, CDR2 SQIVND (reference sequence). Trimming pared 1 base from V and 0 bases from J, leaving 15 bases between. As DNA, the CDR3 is TGTGCCAGTAGTATAGGTTCGGCAGGAAAGTACCAAGAGACCCAGTACTTC. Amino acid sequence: CASSIGSAGKYQETQYF.

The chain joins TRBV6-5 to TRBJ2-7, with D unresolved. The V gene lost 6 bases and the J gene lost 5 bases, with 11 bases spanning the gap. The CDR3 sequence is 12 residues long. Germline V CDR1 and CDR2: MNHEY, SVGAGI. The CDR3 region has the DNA TGTGCCAGCAGCCCCGGAGCCCACGAGCAGTACTTC. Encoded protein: CASSPGAHEQYF.

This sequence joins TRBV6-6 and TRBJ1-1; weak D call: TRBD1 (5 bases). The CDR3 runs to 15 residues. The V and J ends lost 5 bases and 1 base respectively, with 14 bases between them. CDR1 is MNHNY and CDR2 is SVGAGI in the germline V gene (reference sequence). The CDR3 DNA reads TGTGCCAGCAGTCCATATTTGGACACGAACACTGAAGCTTTCTTT. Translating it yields CASSPYLDTNTEAFF.

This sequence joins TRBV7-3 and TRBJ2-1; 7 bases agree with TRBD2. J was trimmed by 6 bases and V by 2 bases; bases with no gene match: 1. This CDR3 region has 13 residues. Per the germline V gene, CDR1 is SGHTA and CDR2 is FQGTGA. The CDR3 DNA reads TGTGCCAGCAGCTTAGGGGGGGTCAATGAGCAGTTCTTC. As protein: CASSLGGVNEQFF.

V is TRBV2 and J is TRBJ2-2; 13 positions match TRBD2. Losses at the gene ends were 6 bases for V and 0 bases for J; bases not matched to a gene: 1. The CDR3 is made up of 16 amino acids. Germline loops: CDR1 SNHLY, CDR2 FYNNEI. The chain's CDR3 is CASRGLAGPNTGELFF. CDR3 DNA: TGTGCCAGCAGGGGACTAGCGGGGCCGAACACCGGGGAGCTGTTTTTT.

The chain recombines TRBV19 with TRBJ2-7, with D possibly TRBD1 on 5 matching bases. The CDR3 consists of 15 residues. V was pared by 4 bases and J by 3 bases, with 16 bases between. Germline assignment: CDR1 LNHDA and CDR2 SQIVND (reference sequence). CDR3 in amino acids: CASSTQVLPFYEQYF. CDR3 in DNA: TGTGCCAGTAGTACACAGGTGCTACCTTTCTACGAGCAGTACTTC.

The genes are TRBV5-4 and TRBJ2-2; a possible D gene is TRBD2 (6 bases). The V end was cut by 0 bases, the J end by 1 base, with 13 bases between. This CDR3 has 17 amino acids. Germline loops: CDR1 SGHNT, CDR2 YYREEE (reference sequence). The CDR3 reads CASSLDTGVGNTGELFF. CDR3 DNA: TGTGCCAGCAGCTTGGATACGGGAGTGGGGAACACCGGGGAGCTGTTTTTT. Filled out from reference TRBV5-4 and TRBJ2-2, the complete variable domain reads ETGVTQSPTHLIKTRGQQVTLRCSSQSGHNTVSWYQQALGQGPQFIFQYYREEENGRGNFPPRFSGLQFPNYSSELNVNALELDDSALYLCASSLDTGVGNTGELFFGEGSRLTVL.

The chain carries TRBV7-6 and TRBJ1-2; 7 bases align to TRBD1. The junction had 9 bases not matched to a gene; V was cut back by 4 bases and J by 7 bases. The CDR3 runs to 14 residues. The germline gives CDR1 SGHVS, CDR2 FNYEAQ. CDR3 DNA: TGTGCCAGCAGCTCACCGGGACAGCGAGGTGGCTACACCTTC. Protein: CASSSPGQRGGYTF.